This T cell receptor (beta chain) originates from a study of T cell responses to AZD1222 COVID-19 vaccine. The study, taken as a whole, reports: Two AZD1222 doses significantly raised spike-specific TCR breadth and depth over controls.

Some second doses came at about 4 weeks and others at about 12 weeks; these were pooled. This clone was seen ten or more times. What it binds is unknown. This CDR3 spans 16 amino acids. V was trimmed by 0 bases and J by 0 bases, leaving 7 bases between them. CDR1 SGHDT and CDR2 YYEEEE come from the germline V gene. Sequenced by immunoSEQ multiplex PCR; TCRdb stores in-frame clones only, minus some. The sample shows about 100,000 clones, roughly nine tenths of them seen only once. The V and J genes are TRBV5-6 and TRBJ1-6; D uncertain. The TCR originated in an adult who received the AZD1222 COVID-19 vaccine. The sequencing here drew on peripheral blood, taken 28 days after the second AZD1222 dose. The CDR3 is CASSLDPSSYNSPLHF. CDR3 nucleotides: TGTGCCAGCAGCTTGGATCCAAGCTCCTATAATTCACCCCTCCACTTT.